This T cell receptor (beta chain) was found in a study of beta chain features in type 1 diabetes. Since all of the isolated RNA was reverse transcribed, expressed TCRB transcripts were what got sequenced. Generated by immunoSEQ multiplex PCR, the TCRdb table keeps only in-frame clones and is missing some. The table has about 470,000 clones, approximately 30% seen once. There are a few counts of this clone. The sample consisted of naive CD4+ T cells from blood. The clonotype was recovered from a man younger than 30 in good health.

This CDR3 reads CASSRSGRATYEQYF. CDR3 bases: TGTGCCAGCAGCCGTAGCGGGAGGGCCACATACGAGCAGTACTTC. The chain links TRBV7-2 to TRBJ2-7; 11 nucleotides line up with TRBD2. This CDR3 has 15 amino acids. Germline CDR1 SGHTA, CDR2 FQGNSA. V was clipped by 5 bases and J by 4 bases; unmatched bases: 7.